The 21 T cell receptor beta chains below come from one sample, sequenced in a study of CD8+ T cells in alopecia areata. Following extraction, RNA underwent reverse transcription to cDNA, which served as the sequencing template. TCRdb keeps only in-frame clones here, not all; method: immunoSEQ multiplex PCR. The sample lists tens of thousands of clones; approximately 60% were seen once. The sequencing used CD8+ T cells sorted from blood, collected at week 0. These receptors all come from a human donor with alopecia areata.

The V call is TRBV5-6, the J call TRBJ2-7; no firm D call. CDR1 is SGHDT, CDR2 YYEEEE, per germline. V was trimmed by 5 bases and J by 1 base, leaving 10 bases between them. This CDR3 is built from 13 residues. CDR3 region: CASRMDGSYEQYF. CDR3 nucleotides: TGTGCCAGCAGGATGGACGGATCCTACGAGCAGTACTTC.

V is TRBV5-1 and J is TRBJ2-7; weak D call: TRBD2 (5 bases). The V and J ends lost 7 bases and 1 base respectively, with 12 bases between them. The length of the CDR3 is 13 residues. Germline CDR1 is SGHRS and CDR2 is YFSETQ. The chain's CDR3 is CASWASGSYEQYF. The CDR3 coding sequence is TGCGCCAGCTGGGCGAGCGGTTCCTACGAGCAGTACTTC.

The V and J genes are TRBV4-3 and TRBJ1-2, with D hard to call. The CDR3 is 14 residues long. The germline V gene has CDR1 LGHNA and CDR2 YSLEER. Trimming cost V 0 bases and J 3 bases, with 8 bases left between them. CDR3 region: CASSQDVTHYGYTF. The CDR3 coding sequence is TGCGCCAGCAGCCAAGATGTGACCCACTATGGCTACACCTTC.

This chain joins TRBV25-1 and TRBJ1-6; no definite D call. The CDR3 runs to 16 residues. Germline V CDR1 and CDR2: MGHDK, SYGVNS. The V end lost 2 bases, the J end lost 3 bases, and 11 bases lay between the germline ends. DNA of the CDR3: TGTGCCAGCAGTGAACCGGGAGCAATCTATAATTCACCCCTCCACTTT. It codes for CASSEPGAIYNSPLHF.

The J gene is TRBJ1-2, the V gene TRBV2, with 9 bases aligning to TRBD1. Germline CDR1 reads SNHLY; CDR2 reads FYNNEI. The CDR3 consists of 11 residues. Trimming took 9 bases from V and 7 from J; bases not matched to a gene: 3. The CDR3 reads CASRTGAGYTF. The CDR3 DNA sequence: TGTGCCAGTAGGACAGGGGCTGGCTACACCTTC.

This clone was counted only a few times. The chain links TRBV6-5 to TRBJ2-1, with TRBD1 matching 7 bases. CDR1 is MNHEY, CDR2 SVGAGI, per germline. V lost 6 bases to trimming and J lost 5 bases; unmatched junction nucleotides: 7. This CDR3 is built from 14 residues. The CDR3 region is CASSPGQENNEQFF. The CDR3 nucleotides read TGTGCCAGCAGCCCCGGACAGGAGAACAATGAGCAGTTCTTC.

This clone rates as medium-sized. This chain uses TRBV7-2 with TRBJ2-7; D unclear. The V gene lost 0 bases and the J gene lost 5 bases, with 8 bases spanning the gap. This CDR3 region has 13 residues. CDR1 is SGHTA, CDR2 FQGNSA, per germline. The CDR3 region is CASSLARTNEQYF. DNA for the CDR3: TGTGCCAGCAGCTTAGCCCGGACCAACGAGCAGTACTTC.

This clone appeared a few times. J is TRBJ1-1 and V is TRBV5-1; the D is unclear. The CDR3 loop spans 14 amino acids. V was pared by 0 bases and J by 6 bases, with 12 bases between. Per the germline V gene, CDR1 is SGHRS and CDR2 is YFSETQ. CDR3 residues: CASSLEFSGAEAFF. DNA of the CDR3: TGCGCCAGCAGCTTGGAGTTTTCGGGAGCTGAAGCTTTCTTT.

This chain connects TRBV11-2 to TRBJ1-2; a possible D gene is TRBD1 (5 bases). The V and J ends lost 5 bases and 4 bases respectively, with 8 bases between them. Per germline, CDR1 SGHAT and CDR2 FQNNGV. The CDR3 extends over 12 amino acids. The CDR3 sequence is CASSQDSYGYTF. The DNA of the CDR3 is TGTGCCAGCAGCCAAGACAGCTATGGCTACACCTTC.

This clone is labeled as medium-sized. The gene calls are TRBV30 and TRBJ2-7; 7 nucleotides line up with TRBD1. Trimming removed 0 bases from V and 3 bases from J; junction bases left unmatched: 8. This CDR3 spans 15 amino acids. Germline V gene lookup returns CDR1 GTSNPN and CDR2 SVGIG (reference sequence). In DNA, the CDR3 is TGTGCCTGGAGTGTAGGTACAGGGGATAACTACGAGCAGTACTTC. Protein product: CAWSVGTGDNYEQYF.

This clone was detected only once. The V call is TRBV7-9, the J call TRBJ2-1; either TRBD1 or TRBD2 may fit D (6 bases each). The length of the CDR3 is 16 residues. Germline CDR1 and CDR2: SEHNR and FQNEAQ (reference sequence). Between the trimmed V and J ends, which lost 5 bases and 2 bases, there was a span of 16 bases. CDR3 region: CASSRPGGRAYNEQFF. CDR3 nucleotides: TGTGCCAGCAGCCGCCCCGGGGGCAGAGCCTACAATGAGCAGTTCTTC.

The rearrangement links TRBV5-6 to TRBJ2-1, with D hard to call. Germline assignment: CDR1 SGHDT and CDR2 YYEEEE. The V and J ends lost 4 bases and 2 bases respectively, with 10 bases between them. The CDR3 spans 14 residues. This CDR3 is CASSKTSAYNEQFF. As DNA, the CDR3 is TGTGCCAGCAGCAAAACTTCCGCCTACAATGAGCAGTTCTTC.

This clone occurred a few times. The chain combines TRBV10-3 with TRBJ2-7; 12 nucleotides agree with TRBD1. CDR1 ENHRY and CDR2 SYGVKD come from the germline V gene. J gave up 4 bases and V 3 bases, and 4 bases lay outside the gene matches. The length of the CDR3 is 15 residues. The CDR3 spells CAISDGTGGTYEQYF. CDR3 DNA: TGTGCCATCAGTGATGGGACAGGGGGCACTTACGAGCAGTACTTC.

The rearrangement joins TRBV19 to TRBJ2-1; D not resolved. The CDR3 has 16 amino acids. Germline assignment: CDR1 LNHDA and CDR2 SQIVND (reference sequence). Trimming removed 0 bases at V and 0 bases at J, with 9 bases between. For the CDR3, the DNA is TGTGCCAGTAGTATAGAAGCTCCCCTCTCCTACAATGAGCAGTTCTTC. Amino acid sequence: CASSIEAPLSYNEQFF.

The chain joins TRBV25-1 to TRBJ1-2; the match to TRBD1 covers 8 bases. V was pared by 0 bases and J by 8 bases, with 8 bases of the junction left unmatched. The CDR3 is 15 amino acids. Germline V lookup: CDR1 MGHDK, CDR2 SYGVNS. The CDR3 protein is CASSEYMGRGQGYTF. In DNA, the CDR3 is TGTGCCAGCAGTGAATATATGGGCAGGGGGCAAGGCTACACCTTC.

This chain links TRBV6-5 with TRBJ2-2, with unresolved D. Germline V CDR1 and CDR2: MNHEY, SVGAGI. There are 14 residues in the CDR3. V was cut by 8 bases and J by 5 bases, with 15 bases left in between. Here the CDR3 DNA reads TGTGCCAGCGGAAGCCCCCCTGGGACCGGGGAGCTGTTTTTT. Translating it yields CASGSPPGTGELFF.

The chain has TRBV29-1 and TRBJ2-5; D perhaps matches TRBD2 (5 bases). The CDR3 spans 11 residues. CDR1 SQVTM and CDR2 ANQGSEA come from the germline V gene. Trimming removed 5 bases from V and 5 bases from J, with 9 bases in between. The DNA for the CDR3 is TGCAGCGTTTACCGAGGGGAGACCCAGTACTTC. Protein product: CSVYRGETQYF.

The chain employs TRBV27 and TRBJ1-1; D not certain. CDR1 is MNHEY, CDR2 SMNVEV, per germline (reference sequence). This CDR3 comprises 12 residues. V was cut by 5 bases and J by 6 bases, with 10 bases left in between. As DNA, the CDR3 is TGTGCCAGCAGTCCCTCGGGTTCTGAAGCTTTCTTT. It codes for CASSPSGSEAFF.

The CDR3 is CASSFSGTGIQETQYF. CDR3 nucleotide sequence: TGTGCCAGCAGCTTTAGCGGGACAGGGATACAAGAGACCCAGTACTTC. J is TRBJ2-5 and V is TRBV7-9; a possible D gene is TRBD1 (9 bases). V was cut by 3 bases and J by 2 bases, with 16 bases left in between. Germline V gene lookup returns CDR1 SEHNR and CDR2 FQNEAQ (reference sequence). CDR3 length: 16 amino acids.

V gene TRBV7-2 combines with J gene TRBJ2-4; 7 bases match TRBD1. CDR3 size: 17 residues. Trimming removed 4 bases from V and 2 bases from J; junction bases left unmatched: 11. Germline CDR1 SGHTA, CDR2 FQGNSA. CDR3 sequence: CASSSRTGREPKNIQYF. The CDR3 DNA sequence: TGTGCCAGCAGCTCACGGACAGGCCGAGAGCCCAAAAACATTCAGTACTTC.

This clone was recorded a few times. The chain links TRBV7-9 to TRBJ1-2, with D maybe TRBD1 (6 bases). Trimming shortened V by 5 bases and J by 4 bases, and 14 bases separated the two germline ends. Per germline, CDR1 SEHNR and CDR2 FQNEAQ (reference sequence). This CDR3 spans 14 amino acids. The chain's CDR3 is CASSPRQDFYGYTF. The CDR3 nucleotides are TGTGCCAGCAGCCCCCGACAGGATTTCTATGGCTACACCTTC.